One T cell receptor beta chain is described in this entry. Repertoires were generated with immunoSEQ multiplex PCR, while TCRdb's copy carries only in-frame clones and drops some. The table lists some 77,000 clones, about nine tenths of them singletons. The sample comes from a study of technical replicates of blood from a few donors. Input material: T cells isolated from PBMCs. The sequence derives from a human donor in good health.

CDR3: CASSLGKTVNANYGYTF. CDR3 DNA sequence: TGTGCCAGCAGCTTGGGGAAGACAGTCAACGCTAACTATGGCTACACCTTC. V and J are TRBV5-4 and TRBJ1-2, with a tentative D call TRBD1 (5 bases). This CDR3 spans 17 amino acids. V was pared by 0 bases and J by 0 bases, with 15 bases between. Germline CDR1 reads SGHNT; CDR2 reads YYREEE (reference sequence).